This TCR beta chain was captured by sequencing in a study of T cells after yellow fever vaccination. Study overall: Low-cell-number fractions were prepared with SMART-Seq v4 Ultra Low Input.

This clonotype was detected only a few times. No antigen is known for it. By 5'RACE template switching, TCR cDNA was produced, with a universal primer site and UMIs added in the process. TCRdb processed the 5' RACE reads anew with MiXCR; each CDR3 protein has one entry. The sample contains about 550,000 distinct CDR3 sequences, around 21% of which appear only once. Notes on the study in general: Most primary-vaccination clones reappeared after the booster (about 97% CD4, roughly 88% CD8). The secondary response was weaker, and its peak arrived faster, on day 5 versus 15.

The source of this sequence is a man aged 25 to 40 who received the YFV17D yellow fever vaccine. The sequences come from PBMCs, collected 15 days after the yellow fever booster vaccination.

The CDR3 coding sequence is TGTGCCAGCTCCCTAAACACTGGGACAGTGAGCTCCTACGAGCAGTACTTC. It translates to CASSLNTGTVSSYEQYF. V usage is TRBV7-9 and J usage is TRBJ2-7, with TRBD1 matching 7 bases. The CDR3 extends over 17 amino acids. Trimming removed 8 bases from V and 0 bases from J; junction bases left unmatched: 16. CDR1 SEHNR and CDR2 FQNEAQ come from the germline V gene (reference sequence).